This TCR beta chain comes out of a study of CD8 T cells in Susac syndrome. CDR1 and CDR2 from the germline V gene are SQVTM and ANQGSEA. Trimming removed 4 bases at V and 6 bases at J, with 12 bases between. The CDR3 extends over 12 amino acids. Sequencing of TCR beta, carried out with a high-throughput approach, was applied to CD8+ and CD4+ T cells from the blood. RNA amounts of about 0.5 to 1 ug underwent reverse transcription with random hexamers. TCRdb ran MiXCR on the immunoSEQ multiplex PCR reads and lists one entry per CDR3 protein. The table lists 95,000 to 150,000 distinct CDR3 sequences, just over 95% of them singletons, with roughly 0.14% in the top ten.

The sample consisted of CD4+ T cells from PBMCs. This receptor was taken from a human donor with Susac syndrome. The genes are TRBV29-1 and TRBJ1-2; weak D call: TRBD1 (5 bases). The CDR3 nucleotides read TGCAGCGTTGTGTCAGGGAATGATGGCTACACCTTC. It specifies CSVVSGNDGYTF.